The rows below give T cell receptor beta chains drawn from one sample of a study of lymphopenia after photon versus proton radiotherapy. Sequencing used immunoSEQ multiplex PCR; TCRdb keeps in-frame clones, though not all of them. The table has roughly 76,000 clones, 85% to 95% seen once. The sequenced sample was peripheral blood, obtained from a patient treated with photon-based radiotherapy. The origin of the receptors is a woman aged 40 to 50 with cholangiocarcinoma. CDR3s include the opening cysteine and the closing phenylalanine or tryptophan. D genes are given only for firm matches. Part of the rows lack a size; the others show once, few, many or a class for expanded clones.

V gene	CDR3 length	clone size	J gene	D gene	CDR3 DNA	CDR3 protein
TRBV29-1	17	once	TRBJ2-1	NA	TGCAGCGTTGAGGGGGAGACCCATCAGCCCAGCTACAATGAGCAGTTCTTC	CSVEGETHQPSYNEQFF
TRBV7-9	16	NA	TRBJ1-1	NA	TGTGCCAGCAGCTTAGGGTCTCGGGACGAAGACACTGAAGCTTTCTTT	CASSLGSRDEDTEAFF
TRBV6-1	15	NA	TRBJ2-7	TRBD2	TGTGCCAGCAGTGGCGGGGGGCGGATTACTTACGAGCAGTACTTC	CASSGGGRITYEQYF
TRBV6-5	14	NA	TRBJ2-3	TRBD1	TGTGCCAGCAGAGGGACAGGGGGAATTCATACGCAGTATTTT	CASRGTGGIHTQYF
TRBV28	19	NA	TRBJ1-5	TRBD1	TGTGCCAGCAACCTTCGCGAGCAGGGGGCCCTATTGGGCAATCAGCCCCAGCATTTT	CASNLREQGALLGNQPQHF
TRBV7-9	17	NA	TRBJ2-4	NA	TGTGCCAGCAGCTTAGTAACGGGACTCCGAGCCAAAAACATTCAGTACTTC	CASSLVTGLRAKNIQYF
TRBV7-9	16	NA	TRBJ1-2	TRBD1	TGTGCCAGCAGCCACCGGGACAGCCTACGGAACTATGGCTACACCTTC	CASSHRDSLRNYGYTF
TRBV7-2	14	NA	TRBJ1-6	NA	TGTGCCAGCAGCTTCGAGGAGCGGAGATCACCCCTCCACTTT	CASSFEERRSPLHF
TRBV6-1	14	NA	TRBJ1-1	NA	TGTGCCAGCAGTGAACTTGGCAGCGGGACTGAAGCTTTCTTT	CASSELGSGTEAFF
TRBV28	14	NA	TRBJ1-2	NA	TGTGCCAGCAGTTTCGTGGGTACTAACTATGGCTACACCTTC	CASSFVGTNYGYTF
TRBV2	16	NA	TRBJ2-7	NA	TGTGCCAGCAGTGGCCCGGAGGCGCCACATCCCTACGAGCAGTACTTC	CASSGPEAPHPYEQYF
TRBV7-2	18	NA	TRBJ2-7	TRBD2	TGTGCCAGCAGCTCCGGGGAGGGACTAGCGGGAGGTGGGGAGGTTCTGTACTTC	CASSSGEGLAGGGEVLYF
TRBV7-7	15	NA	TRBJ2-1	TRBD2	TGTGCTAGCAGCTTATCAACTAGCGGGTACAATGAGCAGTTCTTC	CASSLSTSGYNEQFF
TRBV30	16	NA	TRBJ2-6	NA	TGTGCCTGGAGTGGATCGGGGAATTCTGGGGCCAACGTCCTGACTTTC	CAWSGSGNSGANVLTF
TRBV19	12	NA	TRBJ1-5	NA	TGTGCCAGTAGCGCCGGCCAGGGGACGCAGCATTTT	CASSAGQGTQHF
TRBV6-1	12	NA	TRBJ2-5	NA	TGTGCCAGCAGTGCTCAACTCGGGCCCCAGTACTTC	CASSAQLGPQYF
TRBV5-4	14	NA	TRBJ2-7	NA	TGTGCCAGTAGAACCGGGACGGCCACCTACGAGCAGTACTTC	CASRTGTATYEQYF
TRBV5-6	14	NA	TRBJ1-5	NA	TGTGCCAGCAGCTTGGGACAGAGCAATCAGCCCCAGCATTTT	CASSLGQSNQPQHF
TRBV6-5	13	once	TRBJ1-1	NA	TGTGCCAGCAGTTACTCCACGGCGTCTGAAGCTTTCTTT	CASSYSTASEAFF
TRBV5-5	17	NA	TRBJ2-2	TRBD1	TGTGCCAGCAGCTTGGTTCCGGGACAGGGCGTCAACGGGGAGCTGTTTTTT	CASSLVPGQGVNGELFF
TRBV4-2	17	NA	TRBJ2-1	TRBD2	TGTGCCAGCAGCCAGGGACTAGCGGGGGGGCTATACAATGAGCAGTTCTTC	CASSQGLAGGLYNEQFF
TRBV5-1	15	NA	TRBJ2-7	NA	TGCGCCAGCCTACGACCGGGACTTAGGATATACGAGCAGTACTTC	CASLRPGLRIYEQYF
TRBV4-1	19	NA	TRBJ2-1	TRBD1	TGCGCCAGCAGCCAAGAAGCGGTGGCGAGGACAGGGGCATACAATGAGCAGTTCTTC	CASSQEAVARTGAYNEQFF
TRBV19	14	NA	TRBJ1-1	NA	TGTGCCAGTACCCCCAGGGTGACGAACACTGAAGCTTTCTTT	CASTPRVTNTEAFF
TRBV6-1	14	NA	TRBJ1-3	TRBD1	TGTGCCAGCGGACAGGGTAGCTCTGGAAACACCATATATTTT	CASGQGSSGNTIYF
TRBV28	15	NA	TRBJ2-7	TRBD2	TGTGCCAGCAGTTCCCGACTAGCGGGATCCTACGAGCAGTACTTC	CASSSRLAGSYEQYF
TRBV2	13	NA	TRBJ1-1	NA	TGTGCCAGCAGTGGTCCGCCGGGGACTGAAGCTTTCTTT	CASSGPPGTEAFF
TRBV2	16	once	TRBJ1-1	TRBD1	TGTGCCAGCAGTGAAGCGCTTCAGGGGGCGAACACTGAAGCTTTCTTT	CASSEALQGANTEAFF
TRBV19	15	NA	TRBJ1-2	TRBD1	TGTGCCAGTAGTACCGGGACAGGGATCAACTATGGCTACACCTTC	CASSTGTGINYGYTF
TRBV7-9	13	NA	TRBJ2-1	NA	TGTGCCAGCAGCCCGGCGGGTGGCGGCGAGCAGTTCTTC	CASSPAGGGEQFF
TRBV7-2	12	once	TRBJ2-1	NA	TGTGCCAGCAGCTGGGAGAACAATGAGCAGTTCTTC	CASSWENNEQFF
TRBV7-2	15	NA	TRBJ1-6	TRBD1	TGTGCCAGCAGCGCGGGACAGGGTTCGATTTCACCCCTCCACTTT	CASSAGQGSISPLHF
TRBV4-1	15	NA	TRBJ1-2	NA	TGCGCCAGCAGCCGCGGCGATGGACAGAACTATGGCTACACCTTC	CASSRGDGQNYGYTF
TRBV5-1	13	NA	TRBJ1-1	TRBD1	TGCGCCAGCAGCGCCGGGACAGGGGTGCAGGCTTTCTTT	CASSAGTGVQAFF
TRBV5-1	16	NA	TRBJ2-2	TRBD2	TGCGCCAGCAGCTTGGAGTTAGCGGGAGGGACCGGGGAGCTGTTTTTT	CASSLELAGGTGELFF
TRBV19	12	NA	TRBJ2-3	NA	TGTGCCAGTAGTGTGGCCCCAGATACGCAGTATTTT	CASSVAPDTQYF
TRBV4-3	15	medium-sized	TRBJ1-3	NA	TGCGCCAGCAGCCAAGAAAAGGGACAAGGAAACACCATATATTTT	CASSQEKGQGNTIYF